Presented here are 17 T cell receptor beta chains from one specimen sequenced in a study of T cell responses to AZD1222 COVID-19 vaccine. Profiled with immunoSEQ multiplex PCR; TCRdb holds only in-frame clones, not every one. This repertoire shows approximately 84,000 clones, around 90% found once; its top ten account for around 2%. The starting material was peripheral blood, obtained on day 0 of AZD1222 vaccination. Receptors originate from an adult in good health.

The chain employs TRBV13 and TRBJ2-7; a weak D match, TRBD2 (6 bases). CDR1 is PRHDT, CDR2 FYEKMQ, per germline (reference sequence). The ends were cut back, 5 bases at V and 0 bases at J, with 8 bases in the middle. CDR3 length: 13 amino acids. The CDR3 sequence: CASSLASSYEQYF. CDR3 in DNA: TGTGCCAGCAGCCTAGCGAGCTCCTACGAGCAGTACTTC. The full variable domain, its missing parts supplied by reference TRBV13 and TRBJ2-7, is AAGVIQSPRHLIKEKRETATLKCYPIPRHDTVYWYQQGPGQDPQFLISFYEKMQSDKGSIPDRFSAQQFSDYHSELNMSSLELGDSALYFCASSLASSYEQYFGPGTRLTVT.

The CDR3 region has the DNA TGTGCCAGCAGCCCCGACGTAGATACGCAGTATTTT. It is translated as CASSPDVDTQYF. The chain has TRBV11-1 and TRBJ2-3; D gene uncertain. Trimming took off 5 bases at V and 5 bases at J, with 8 bases between the two ends. There are 12 residues in the CDR3. Germline assignment: CDR1 SGHAT and CDR2 FQDESV (reference sequence).

The J gene is TRBJ1-2, the V gene TRBV7-9; D not resolved. The CDR3 totals 14 residues. V gave up 6 bases and J gave up 7 bases, with 18 bases separating them. Germline V gives CDR1 SEHNR, CDR2 FQNEAQ (reference sequence). CDR3 nucleotide sequence: TGTGCCAGCAGTAACCCCCCCGACACTGGTGGCTACACCTTC. This encodes CASSNPPDTGGYTF.

This chain joins TRBV3-1 (or the pseudogene TRBV3-2) and TRBJ2-7; D call uncertain. CDR1 and CDR2 from the germline V gene are LGHDT and YNNKEL (reference sequence). The CDR3 contains 13 residues. The V and J ends lost 5 bases and 6 bases respectively, with 14 bases between them. The CDR3 DNA is TGTGCCAGCAGCTATTCCGGGCGAAGCGAGCAGTACTTC. Its protein product is CASSYSGRSEQYF.

The V call is TRBV7-2, the J call TRBJ2-3; a weak D match, TRBD1 (5 bases). The CDR3 contains 14 residues. The V gene lost 3 bases and the J gene lost 4 bases, with 11 bases spanning the gap. Per germline, CDR1 SGHTA and CDR2 FQGNSA. The CDR3 protein is CASSLSSGPDTQYF. The DNA of the CDR3 is TGTGCCAGCAGCTTGTCCTCAGGGCCAGATACGCAGTATTTT.

About this clone itself: Other DNA variants within this sample encode the same CDR3. This CDR3 is CASSLESPNYGYTF. In nucleotides, the CDR3 is TGCGCCAGCAGCTTAGAATCACCTAACTATGGCTACACCTTC. V is TRBV5-1 and J is TRBJ1-2; D remains unclear. Trimming removed 2 bases from V and 0 bases from J, with 8 bases in between. Per germline, CDR1 SGHRS and CDR2 YFSETQ. CDR3 length: 14 residues.

As concerns this clone: Within the sample, other DNA sequences also encode this same CDR3. The rearrangement links TRBV12-3 or TRBV12-4 to TRBJ1-1; D is undetermined. CDR3 length: 13 amino acids. Trimming cost V 1 base and J 1 base, with 4 bases left between them. CDR3 region: CASSLVANTEAFF. CDR3 sequence (DNA): TGTGCCAGCAGTTTAGTCGCGAACACTGAAGCTTTCTTT.

This clone qualifies as medium-sized. The V gene is TRBV6-1, the J gene TRBJ1-1; the D is unclear. The CDR3 covers 15 residues. Germline CDR1 MNHNS, CDR2 SASEGT. Trimming pared 1 base from V and 0 bases from J, leaving 9 bases between. CDR3 nucleotides: TGTGCCAGCAGTGAAGAGGTAGCTTTGAACACTGAAGCTTTCTTT. Protein product: CASSEEVALNTEAFF.

The chain joins TRBV5-1 to TRBJ1-6, with D perhaps TRBD1 (5 bases). Deletions cut 4 bases from V and 6 bases from J, with 17 bases between. CDR1 SGHRS and CDR2 YFSETQ come from the germline V gene. The CDR3 loop spans 16 amino acids. The CDR3 region has the DNA TGCGCCAGCAGCGCGGATAGGACGGGGGGTAATTCACCCCTCCACTTT. Protein sequence: CASSADRTGGNSPLHF.

The chain joins TRBV18 to TRBJ1-2; D ambiguous. Germline V gene lookup returns CDR1 KGHSH and CDR2 LQKENI. V lost 2 bases, J lost 1 base, and 11 bases lay in between. The CDR3 extends over 15 amino acids. The CDR3 is CASSPSQTSNYGYTF. The CDR3 DNA sequence: TGTGCCAGCTCACCATCACAGACGAGTAACTATGGCTACACCTTC. The full variable domain, completed using reference TRBV18 and TRBJ1-2, is NAGVMQNPRHLVRRRGQEARLRCSPMKGHSHVYWYRQLPEEGLKFMVYLQKENIIDESGMPKERFSAEFPKEGPSILRIQQVVRGDSAAYFCASSPSQTSNYGYTFGSGTRLTVV.

The chain combines TRBV7-9 with TRBJ2-3; 8 positions match TRBD2. The CDR3 consists of 16 residues. Germline V CDR1 and CDR2: SEHNR, FQNEAQ (reference sequence). With V trimmed by 1 base and J by 4 bases, 7 bases remained unmatched. This CDR3 reads CASSLGSGGRADTQYF. The CDR3 region has the DNA TGTGCCAGCAGCTTAGGGAGCGGGGGTCGGGCAGATACGCAGTATTTT. Filled out from reference TRBV7-9 and TRBJ2-3, the complete variable domain reads DTGVSQNPRHKITKRGQNVTFRCDPISEHNRLYWYRQTLGQGPEFLTYFQNEAQLEKSRLLSDRFSAERPKGSFSTLEIQRTEQGDSAMYLCASSLGSGGRADTQYFGPGTRLTVL.

This chain links TRBV12-3 or TRBV12-4 with TRBJ1-1; no definite D call. The CDR3 runs to 13 residues. Trimming cost V 5 bases and J 0 bases, with 7 bases left between them. CDR3 sequence (DNA): TGTGCCAGCAGTCTTATCATGAACACTGAAGCTTTCTTT. This encodes CASSLIMNTEAFF.

The chain uses TRBV6-5 and TRBJ1-2; possibly TRBD1 for D (5 bases). From germline, CDR1 is MNHEY and CDR2 SVGAGI. Trimming removed 6 bases at V and 1 base at J, with 15 bases between. CDR3 length: 15 amino acids. The CDR3, as DNA: TGTGCCAGCAGGACCGGGGGGTCCCATAACTATGGCTACACCTTC. Amino acids: CASRTGGSHNYGYTF.

J is TRBJ2-7 and V is TRBV5-1; the D is unclear. The CDR3 has 13 residues. From germline, CDR1 is SGHRS and CDR2 YFSETQ. Trimming took 2 bases from V and 6 from J, leaving 12 bases between them. CDR3 in DNA: TGCGCCAGCAGCTTATATTCTCCAGGCGAGCAGTACTTC. It specifies CASSLYSPGEQYF.

The gene calls are TRBV25-1 and TRBJ2-5, with D tentatively TRBD1 or TRBD2 (5 bases each). The V and J ends lost 2 bases and 4 bases respectively, with 14 bases between them. CDR1 and CDR2 (germline): MGHDK, SYGVNS. CDR3 length: 15 amino acids. The DNA of the CDR3 is TGTGCCAGCAGTGAAAAATTGGGGGTCTTAGAGACCCAGTACTTC. Translated, it gives CASSEKLGVLETQYF.

This clone was counted between two and nine times. The chain joins TRBV5-1 to TRBJ1-6, with 7 bases matching TRBD1. The CDR3 contains 14 residues. With V trimmed by 3 bases and J by 6 bases, 3 bases remained unmatched. The germline gives CDR1 SGHRS, CDR2 YFSETQ. CDR3 residues: CASSWDSGNSPLHF. CDR3 in DNA: TGCGCCAGCAGCTGGGACAGCGGTAATTCACCCCTCCACTTT. Supplemented by reference TRBV5-1 and TRBJ1-6, the full variable domain reads KAGVTQTPRYLIKTRGQQVTLSCSPISGHRSVSWYQQTPGQGLQFLFEYFSETQRNKGNFPGRFSGRQFSNSRSEMNVSTLELGDSALYLCASSWDSGNSPLHFGNGTRLTVT.

V usage is TRBV24-1 and J usage is TRBJ2-4; 10 bases map to TRBD1. The germline V gene encodes CDR1 KGHDR and CDR2 SFDVKD. The CDR3 contains 19 residues. V was clipped by 4 bases and J by 1 base; unmatched bases: 12. CDR3 bases: TGTGCCACCAGTGACCGTCCCGGGACAGGGGTGAACGCCAAAAACATTCAGTACTTC. Translation: CATSDRPGTGVNAKNIQYF.